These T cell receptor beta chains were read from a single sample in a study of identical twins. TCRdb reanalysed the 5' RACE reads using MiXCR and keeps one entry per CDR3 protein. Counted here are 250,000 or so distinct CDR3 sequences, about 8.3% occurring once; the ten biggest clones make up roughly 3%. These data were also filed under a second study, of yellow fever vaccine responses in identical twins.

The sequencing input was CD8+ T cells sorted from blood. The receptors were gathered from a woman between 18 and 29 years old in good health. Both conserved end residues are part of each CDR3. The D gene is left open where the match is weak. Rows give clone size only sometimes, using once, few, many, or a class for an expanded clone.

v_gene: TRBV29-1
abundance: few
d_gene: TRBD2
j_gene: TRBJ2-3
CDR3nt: TGCAGCGTTTCGGCGGGGGGGCCGGCAGATACGCAGTATTTT
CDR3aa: CSVSAGGPADTQYF

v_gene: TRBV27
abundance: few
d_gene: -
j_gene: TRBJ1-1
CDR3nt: TGTGCCAGCAGTTTATTCCAAACCACTGAAGCTTTCTTT
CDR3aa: CASSLFQTTEAFF

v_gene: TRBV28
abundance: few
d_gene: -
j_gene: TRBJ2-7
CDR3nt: TGTGCCAGCAGTTTAGGTGGGGGGAAGCAGTACTTC
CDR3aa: CASSLGGGKQYF

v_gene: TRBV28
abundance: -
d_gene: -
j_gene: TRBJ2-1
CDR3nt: TGTGCCAGCAGTCAATTCATCAATGAGCAGTTCTTC
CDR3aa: CASSQFINEQFF

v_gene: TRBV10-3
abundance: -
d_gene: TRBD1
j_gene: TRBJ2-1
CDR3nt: TGTGCCATCACATCACAGGGGTCCGATGAGCAGTTCTTC
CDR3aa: CAITSQGSDEQFF

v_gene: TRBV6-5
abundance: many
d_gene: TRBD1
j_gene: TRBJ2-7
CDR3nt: TGTGCCAGTAAAGACAGGGGGCTGGGTGAGCAGTACTTC
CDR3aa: CASKDRGLGEQYF

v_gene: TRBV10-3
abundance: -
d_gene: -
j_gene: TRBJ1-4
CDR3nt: TGTGCCATCAGTGAGGGAGGGATGAATGAAAAACTGTTTTTT
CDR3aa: CAISEGGMNEKLFF

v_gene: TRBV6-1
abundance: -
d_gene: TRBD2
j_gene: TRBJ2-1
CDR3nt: TGTGCCAGCCGGGACTACTCCTACAATGAGCAGTTCTTC
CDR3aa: CASRDYSYNEQFF

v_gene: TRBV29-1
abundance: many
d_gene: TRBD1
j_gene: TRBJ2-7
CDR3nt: TGCAGCGTTGAAGGGGCGGATTCCGGGACAGACTTCTACGAGCAGTACTTC
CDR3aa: CSVEGADSGTDFYEQYF

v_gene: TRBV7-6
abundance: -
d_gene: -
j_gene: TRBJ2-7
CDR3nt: TGTGCCAGCAGCTTAGAAGCGCGGGGAAGCTCCTACGAGCAGTACTTC
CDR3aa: CASSLEARGSSYEQYF

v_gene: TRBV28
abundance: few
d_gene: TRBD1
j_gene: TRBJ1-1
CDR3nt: TGTGCCAGCAGCCACAGGGGGGCCCCCACTGAAGCTTTCTTT
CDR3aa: CASSHRGAPTEAFF

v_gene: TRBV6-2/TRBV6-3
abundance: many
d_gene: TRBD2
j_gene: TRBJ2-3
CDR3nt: TGTGCCAGCTCCCCCAAGGCTAGCGGAACAGATACGCAGTATTTT
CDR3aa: CASSPKASGTDTQYF

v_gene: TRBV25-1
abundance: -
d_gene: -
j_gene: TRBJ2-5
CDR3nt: TGTGCCAGCAGTGATGTGCCAGGGGATGTAAAGACCCAGTACTTC
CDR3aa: CASSDVPGDVKTQYF

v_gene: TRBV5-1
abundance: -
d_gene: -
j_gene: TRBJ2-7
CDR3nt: TGCGCCAGCAGCTTGAGAGGGGGAGCCTGGAATGAGCAGTACTTC
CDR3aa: CASSLRGGAWNEQYF

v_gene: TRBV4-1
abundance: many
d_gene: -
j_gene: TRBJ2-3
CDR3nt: TGCGCCAGCAGCCAAGTGGGGGGTACGCAGTATTTT
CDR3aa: CASSQVGGTQYF

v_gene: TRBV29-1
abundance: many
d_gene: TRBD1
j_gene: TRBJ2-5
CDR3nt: TGCAGCGTTCCGCCTACAGGGGTCGAAGGAGAGACCCAGTACTTC
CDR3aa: CSVPPTGVEGETQYF

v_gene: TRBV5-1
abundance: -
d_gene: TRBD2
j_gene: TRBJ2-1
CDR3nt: TGCGCCAGCAGCTTTACTAGCGGGGGGCCCAATGGGCAGTTCTTC
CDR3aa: CASSFTSGGPNGQFF

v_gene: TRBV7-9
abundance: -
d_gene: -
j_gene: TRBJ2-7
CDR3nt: TGTGCCAGCAGTAACAGGACAGCGCCCTACGAGCAGTACTTC
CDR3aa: CASSNRTAPYEQYF

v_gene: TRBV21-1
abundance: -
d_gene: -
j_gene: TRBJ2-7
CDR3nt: TGTGCCAGCGGGCCGGGACAGAAACCCTACGAGCAGTACTTC
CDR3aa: CASGPGQKPYEQYF

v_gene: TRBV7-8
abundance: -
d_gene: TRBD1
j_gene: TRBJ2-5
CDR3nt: TGTGCCAGCAGCTTACCGGGACAGCAAGAGACCCAGTACTTC
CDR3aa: CASSLPGQQETQYF

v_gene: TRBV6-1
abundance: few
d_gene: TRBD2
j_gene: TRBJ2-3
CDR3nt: TGTGCCAGCACTCCACTAGCGGGCGGCACAGATACGCAGTATTTT
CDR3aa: CASTPLAGGTDTQYF

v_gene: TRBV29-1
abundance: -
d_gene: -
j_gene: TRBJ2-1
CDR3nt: TGCAGCGCCGAGGGGGACCGAAATGAGCAGTTCTTC
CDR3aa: CSAEGDRNEQFF

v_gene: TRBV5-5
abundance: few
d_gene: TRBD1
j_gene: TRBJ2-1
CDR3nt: TGTGCCAGCAGCTCTCAGGGGACAGGGGTAATCAGGCCCGTCTTC
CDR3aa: CASSSQGTGVIRPVF

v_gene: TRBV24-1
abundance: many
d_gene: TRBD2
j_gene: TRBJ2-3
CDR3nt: TGTGCCACCAGTGCCTTCGGACAGCTGAATAGCGGGACCGTCACAGATACGCAGTATTTT
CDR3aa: CATSAFGQLNSGTVTDTQYF

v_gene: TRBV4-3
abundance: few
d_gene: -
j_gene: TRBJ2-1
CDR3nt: TGCGCCAGCAGCCAAGATCAGAATATGGGCAATGAGCAGTTCTTC
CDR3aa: CASSQDQNMGNEQFF

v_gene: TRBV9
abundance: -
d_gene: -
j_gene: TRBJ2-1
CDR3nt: TGTGCCAGCAGCGTAAGGCAGGGGACCTACAATGAGCAGTTCTTC
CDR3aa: CASSVRQGTYNEQFF

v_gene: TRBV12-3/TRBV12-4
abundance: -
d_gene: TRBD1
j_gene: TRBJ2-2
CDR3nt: TGTGCCAGCAGCACTCAGGGGGCGCCAGGCACCGGGGAGCTGTTTTTT
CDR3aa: CASSTQGAPGTGELFF

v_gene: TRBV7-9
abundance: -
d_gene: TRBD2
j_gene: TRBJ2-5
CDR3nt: TGTGCCAGCAGCAATGGACTAGCGGGAGGACGCCGAGAGACCCAGTACTTC
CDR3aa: CASSNGLAGGRRETQYF

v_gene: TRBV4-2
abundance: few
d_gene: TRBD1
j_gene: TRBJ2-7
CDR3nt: TGTGCCAGCAGCCAAGAACCGGGACAGGGGGCCCGGGAGCAGTACTTC
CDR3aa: CASSQEPGQGAREQYF

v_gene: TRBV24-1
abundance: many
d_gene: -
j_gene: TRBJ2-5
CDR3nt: TGTGCCACCAGTGATTTGGAGGACAGCCAAGAGACCCAGTACTTC
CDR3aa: CATSDLEDSQETQYF

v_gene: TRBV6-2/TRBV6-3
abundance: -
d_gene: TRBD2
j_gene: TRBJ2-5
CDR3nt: TGTGCCAGCAGTTATGTGAATAGCGGGCAAGAGACCCAGTACTTC
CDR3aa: CASSYVNSGQETQYF

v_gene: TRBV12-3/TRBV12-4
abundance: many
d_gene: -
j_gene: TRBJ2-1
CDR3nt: TGTGCCAGCAGCCCTGGCGAGTACAATGAGCAGTTCTTC
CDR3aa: CASSPGEYNEQFF

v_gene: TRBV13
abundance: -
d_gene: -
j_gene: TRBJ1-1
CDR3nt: TGTGCCAGCAGCTTAGTCGGAGGGCTTAAGGGCACTGAAGCTTTCTTT
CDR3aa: CASSLVGGLKGTEAFF

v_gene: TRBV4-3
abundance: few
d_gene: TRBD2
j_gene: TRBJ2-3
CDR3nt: TGCGCCAGCAGCCAAATCGGGACTAGCGGAAGCACAGATACGCAGTATTTT
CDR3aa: CASSQIGTSGSTDTQYF

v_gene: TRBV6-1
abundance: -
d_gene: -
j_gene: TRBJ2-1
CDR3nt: TGTGCCAGCAGGGGCGGGATCTCCTACAATGAGCAGTTCTTC
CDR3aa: CASRGGISYNEQFF

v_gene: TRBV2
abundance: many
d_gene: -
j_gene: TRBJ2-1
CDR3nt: TGTGCCAGCAGTGGCTTATACAATGAGCAGTTCTTC
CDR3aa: CASSGLYNEQFF

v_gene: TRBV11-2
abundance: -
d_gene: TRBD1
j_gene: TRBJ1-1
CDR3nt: TGTGCCAGCAGCTTTTGGACAGGGGATGAAGCTTTCTTT
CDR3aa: CASSFWTGDEAFF

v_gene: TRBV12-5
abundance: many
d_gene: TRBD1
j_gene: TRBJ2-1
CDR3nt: TGTGCTAGTACAGGGGGCTTGGGCAACAATGAGCAGTTCTTC
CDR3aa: CASTGGLGNNEQFF

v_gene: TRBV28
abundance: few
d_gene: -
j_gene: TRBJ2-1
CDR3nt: TGTGCCAGCAGTTTGGAGGACCCCTACAATGAGCAGTTCTTC
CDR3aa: CASSLEDPYNEQFF

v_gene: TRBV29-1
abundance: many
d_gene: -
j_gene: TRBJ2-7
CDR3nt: TGCAGCGTTGGAAGGGGGGACTCCACCTACGAGCAGTACTTC
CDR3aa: CSVGRGDSTYEQYF

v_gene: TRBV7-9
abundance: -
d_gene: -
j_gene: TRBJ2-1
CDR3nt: TGTGCCAGCAGCCCACGGTCTGTAAATGAGCAGTTCTTC
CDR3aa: CASSPRSVNEQFF

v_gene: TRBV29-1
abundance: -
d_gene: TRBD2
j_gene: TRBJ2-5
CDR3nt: TGCAGCACCTCGGGGGGGGATGACCAAGAGACCCAGTACTTC
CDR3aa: CSTSGGDDQETQYF

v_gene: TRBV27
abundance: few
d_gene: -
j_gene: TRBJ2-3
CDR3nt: TGTGCCAGCAGTTTAATAGGGCCCGCCTCAGATACGCAGTATTTT
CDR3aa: CASSLIGPASDTQYF

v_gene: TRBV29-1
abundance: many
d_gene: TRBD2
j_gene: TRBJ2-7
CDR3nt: TGCAGCGTGCCTGGGGAGGGATCCGAGCAGTACTTC
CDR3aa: CSVPGEGSEQYF

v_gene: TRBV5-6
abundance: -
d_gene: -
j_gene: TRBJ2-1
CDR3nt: TGTGCCAGCAGCTTGTTCGGCTTTGACAATGAGCAGTTCTTC
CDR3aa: CASSLFGFDNEQFF

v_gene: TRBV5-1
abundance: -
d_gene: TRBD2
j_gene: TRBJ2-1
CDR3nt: TGCGCCAGCAGCTCTAGCGGGAGTGCCGATGAGCAGTTCTTC
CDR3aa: CASSSSGSADEQFF

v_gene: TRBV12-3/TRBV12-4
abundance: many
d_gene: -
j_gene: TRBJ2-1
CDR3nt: TGTGCCAGCGGTCTAGGGAGGAATGAGCAGTTCTTC
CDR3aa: CASGLGRNEQFF

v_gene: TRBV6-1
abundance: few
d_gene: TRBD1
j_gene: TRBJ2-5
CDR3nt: TGTGCCAGCAGTAGCGGACAGGGTCGCCAAGAGACCCAGTACTTC
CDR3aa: CASSSGQGRQETQYF

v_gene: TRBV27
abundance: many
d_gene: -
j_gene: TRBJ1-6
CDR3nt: TGTGCCAGCAGTGTGACAGTTCTTAATTCACCCCTCCACTTT
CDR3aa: CASSVTVLNSPLHF

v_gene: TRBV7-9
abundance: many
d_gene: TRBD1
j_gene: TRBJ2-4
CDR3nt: TGTGCCAGCAGCCCCTGGGACAGGGGACCTAGCAAAAACATTCAGTACTTC
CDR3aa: CASSPWDRGPSKNIQYF